Shown below are 12 T cell receptor beta chains from a single sample sequenced in a study of T cells in Graves' hyperthyroidism and ophthalmopathy. Amplification targeted TCR beta CDR3 regions from RNA transcripts. HTBI primers were employed in a first-round RT-PCR of the TCR CDR3. TCRdb re-derived calls from the multiplex PCR reads in MiXCR, one entry per CDR3 protein. Of about 400,000 distinct CDR3 sequences listed, approximately 15% are singletons. Specimen: blood. These receptors all come from a woman aged 18 to 35 with Graves' hyperthyroidism that later progressed to Graves' ophthalmopathy.

This clonotype was recorded at least ten times. The chain is built from TRBV20-1 and TRBJ2-3; TRBD1 matches 8 bases. This CDR3 region has 14 residues. V shed 4 bases and J 0 bases; nucleotides not matched to a gene: 3. Germline-derived CDR1 and CDR2 are DFQATT and SNEGSKA (reference sequence). Here the CDR3 reads CSAIAGGSTDTQYF. In nucleotides, the CDR3 is TGCAGTGCTATAGCAGGGGGCAGCACAGATACGCAGTATTTT.

At least ten counts were recorded for this clonotype. The CDR3 DNA reads as TGTGCCAGCGGCCAGGACTACCAGCAGTTCTTC. Translation: CASGQDYQQFF. V and J are TRBV11-2 and TRBJ2-1; tentatively, D is TRBD2 (6 bases). The CDR3 spans 11 residues. Germline-derived CDR1 and CDR2 are SGHAT and FQNNGV. Trimming took off 8 bases at V and 11 bases at J, with 13 bases between the two ends. The full variable domain, in which reference TRBV11-2 and TRBJ2-1 provide the parts outside the CDR3, is EAGVAQSPRYKIIEKRQSVAFWCNPISGHATLYWYQQILGQGPKLLIQFQNNGVVDDSQLPKDRFSAERLKGVDSTLKIQPAKLEDSAVYLCASGQDYQQFFGPGTRLTVL.

This clonotype was found many times. The gene calls are TRBV20-1 and TRBJ2-1; 12 nucleotides line up with TRBD2. There are 17 residues in the CDR3. The V segment lost 2 bases and the J segment 3 bases; nucleotides outside the gene matches: 8. CDR1 and CDR2 (germline): DFQATT, SNEGSKA (reference sequence). The CDR3 DNA sequence: TGCAGTGCTAGAAGGCTAGCGGGAGGGCCCCGCTACAATGAGCAGTTCTTC. It yields the protein CSARRLAGGPRYNEQFF.

J is TRBJ1-4 and V is TRBV24-1, with TRBD1 identical over 10 bases. Looked up from germline, CDR1 is KGHDR and CDR2 is SFDVKD. The CDR3 loop spans 15 amino acids. V lost 5 bases, J lost 6 bases, and 5 bases stayed unmatched. The CDR3 nucleotides read TGTGCCACCAGTGGACCGGGACAGGGGTATGAAAAACTGTTTTTT. Amino acids: CATSGPGQGYEKLFF.

The chain uses TRBV15 and TRBJ2-1; the match to TRBD2 covers 7 bases. The V segment lost 0 bases and the J segment 8 bases; nucleotides outside the gene matches: 10. This CDR3 is built from 16 residues. The germline CDR1 and CDR2 sequences are LNHNV and YYDKDF (reference sequence). The DNA for the CDR3 is TGTGCCACCAGCAGAGATCTGGCGGGAGTACCTTATGAGCAGTTCTTC. Amino acid sequence: CATSRDLAGVPYEQFF.

This rearrangement joins TRBV4-1 to TRBJ2-7; 10 nucleotides match TRBD1. Germline CDR1 reads MGHRA; CDR2 reads YSYEKL. V dropped 4 bases and J dropped 4; count of bases not matched to a gene: 10. The CDR3 spans 16 residues. The CDR3 DNA sequence: TGCGCCAGCAGCCTAAGACATGGGACAGGGGCTTACGAGCAGTACTTC. Translation: CASSLRHGTGAYEQYF.

This clonotype came up many times. The gene calls are TRBV2 and TRBJ1-1; D not certain. This CDR3 region has 16 residues. V lost 2 bases to trimming and J lost 4 bases, with 17 bases between them. From germline, CDR1 is SNHLY and CDR2 FYNNEI. CDR3 in DNA: TGTGCCAGCAGTGAACAATCGGAGGGTGGGAGCACTGAAGCTTTCTTT. The encoded protein is CASSEQSEGGSTEAFF.

This clonotype was detected ten times or more. The chain uses TRBV2 and TRBJ2-7; maybe TRBD2 (6 bases). Looked up from germline, CDR1 is SNHLY and CDR2 is FYNNEI. V gave up 2 bases and J gave up 2 bases, with 10 bases separating them. The CDR3 is 14 residues long. CDR3 region: CASSESSGTYEQYF. The CDR3 coding sequence is TGTGCCAGCAGTGAAAGTAGCGGTACCTACGAGCAGTACTTC.

As concerns this clonotype: A junction boundary mismatches the germline segment, possibly from a read error. The genes are TRBV2 and TRBJ2-1, with 9 bases matching TRBD2. The germline CDR1 and CDR2 sequences are SNHLY and FYNNEI. The length of the CDR3 is 15 residues. In DNA, the CDR3 is TGTGCCAGCAGGGAAGGGGCGGGAGGGGGGACTGAGCAGTTCTTC. Protein product: CASREGAGGGTEQFF.

This clonotype was observed many times. The chain couples TRBV3-1 to TRBJ2-7, with 8 bases matching TRBD1. The CDR3 totals 14 residues. The ends lost 4 bases at V and 6 bases at J; junction bases unmatched: 8. Germline V gene sequence: CDR1 LGHDT, CDR2 YNNKEL (reference sequence). CDR3 nucleotides: TGTGCCAGCAGCCCCTTCCAGACAGGGGTCGAGCAGTACTTC. This encodes CASSPFQTGVEQYF.

As to this clonotype: A read error may explain this, as a much larger clone is one base away. The chain uses TRBV6-2 or TRBV6-3 and TRBJ1-1, with 7 bases fitting TRBD1. This CDR3 region has 13 residues. The germline CDR1 and CDR2 sequences are MNHEY and SVGEGT. In nucleotides, the CDR3 is TGTGCCAGCACCGAGGGGGCGAACACTGAAGCTTCCTTT. It translates to CASTEGANTEASF.

This clonotype has at least ten counts. This chain joins TRBV20-1 and TRBJ1-1, with TRBD1 matching 9 bases. Trimming cost V 8 bases and J 6 bases; bases outside gene matches: 4. The CDR3 has 11 residues. Germline lookup yields CDR1 DFQATT and CDR2 SNEGSKA (reference sequence). The CDR3 loop is CSPRQGAEAFF. The CDR3 bases are TGCAGTCCACGACAGGGGGCTGAAGCTTTCTTT.